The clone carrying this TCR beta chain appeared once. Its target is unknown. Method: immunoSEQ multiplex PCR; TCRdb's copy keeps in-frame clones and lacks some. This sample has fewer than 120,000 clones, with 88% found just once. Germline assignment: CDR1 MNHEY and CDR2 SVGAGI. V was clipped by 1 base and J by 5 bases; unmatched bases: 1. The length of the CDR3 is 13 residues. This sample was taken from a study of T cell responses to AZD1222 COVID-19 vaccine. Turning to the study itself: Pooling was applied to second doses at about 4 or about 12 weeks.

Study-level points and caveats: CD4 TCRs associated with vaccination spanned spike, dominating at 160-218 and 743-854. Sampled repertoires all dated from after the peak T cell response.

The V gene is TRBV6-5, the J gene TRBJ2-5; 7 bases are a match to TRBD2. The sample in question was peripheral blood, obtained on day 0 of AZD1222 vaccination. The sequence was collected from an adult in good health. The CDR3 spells CASSYWEGETQYF. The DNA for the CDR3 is TGTGCCAGCAGTTACTGGGAGGGGGAGACCCAGTACTTC.